The 4 T cell receptor beta chains below were found in one sample sequenced in a study of T cells in women clearing cervical HPV infection. Produced via immunoSEQ multiplex PCR; TCRdb's table is partial and in-frame only. This sample's table reports around 28,000 clones. Sequencing was done on a sample of blood buffy coat. All receptors come from a woman aged 18-70 years with a cervical HPV16 infection that either progressed to CIN3+ or cleared (not recorded which).

As regards this clone: Coverage ceases 3 residues before the CDR3 finishes, and the germline J gene fills in the end. The chain recombines TRBV19 with TRBJ2-1, with TRBD2 identical over 10 bases. Germline assignment: CDR1 LNHDA and CDR2 SQIVND (reference sequence). This CDR3 spans 15 amino acids. Losses at the gene ends were 4 bases for V and 9 bases for J; bases not matched to a gene: 9. The CDR3 reads CASSRAGGFKREQFF. The part of the CDR3 DNA that was read is TGTGCCAGTAGTAGAGCGGGAGGGTTCAAGCGTGAG.

The DNA read from the CDR3 is TGTGCCAGTAGTACTCCGACAGGGAACCCTTACGAC. Its protein product is CASSTPTGNPYD. The complete CDR3 reads CASSTPTGNPYDYTF. The chain combines TRBV19 with TRBJ1-2, with 7 bases that match TRBD1. Read coverage stops 3 residues before the CDR3 terminus; the germline J gene supplies the remainder. The CDR3 is 15 amino acids. The germline gives CDR1 LNHDA, CDR2 SQIVND (reference sequence).

With regard to this clone: The read ends 3 residues shy of where the CDR3 ends; the end is completed using the germline J gene. The chain combines TRBV4-1 with TRBJ2-3, with TRBD2 matching over 13 bases. V lost 4 bases and J lost 5; bases outside the gene matches: 3. Germline V gene sequence: CDR1 MGHRA, CDR2 YSYEKL. The CDR3 runs 15 residues. CDR3 DNA, as far as it was read: TGCGCCAGCAGCCTGACTAGCGGGAGGATAGATACG. This translates into CASSLTSGRIDT. The whole CDR3 region reads CASSLTSGRIDTQYF.

A word on this clone: The read ends 3 residues before the CDR3 terminus; that terminus is restored from the germline J gene. The rearrangement links TRBV12-3 or TRBV12-4 to TRBJ1-6, with D unclear. The CDR3 extends over 15 amino acids. V shed 1 base and J shed 10 bases, with 14 bases lying between them. Incomplete CDR3 DNA: TGTGCCAGCAGTTTAGGGGCAGTTGGCTCCTCACCC. It codes for CASSLGAVGSSP. The CDR3 reads in full as CASSLGAVGSSPLHF.